The clone carrying this T cell receptor (beta chain) has a handful of counts. This sample was taken from a study of blood T cell repertoires in COVID-19. Study context: Collection of acute and convalescent COVID-19 samples took place in the United States, Italy and Spain. PBMCs, B-cell-depleted T cells, or T cells provided the cDNA or gDNA that made up the material.

The length of the CDR3 is 17 residues. Germline V gene sequence: CDR1 SEHNR, CDR2 FQNEAQ (reference sequence). V lost 0 bases and J 4 bases, leaving 16 bases between the germline ends. TCRdb's copy holds only in-frame clones and misses some; the assay was immunoSEQ multiplex PCR. Found here are 55,000 to 75,000 clones, about 78% of them singletons; the top ten hold about 20%. This receptor was taken from an elderly man with active or convalescent COVID-19. The chain combines TRBV7-9 with TRBJ1-5, with D unclear. Specimen: peripheral blood. This CDR3 is CASSLANLRVGNQPQHF. The CDR3 DNA follows: TGTGCCAGCAGCTTAGCTAATCTTCGGGTTGGAAATCAGCCCCAGCATTTT. Together with reference TRBV7-9 and TRBJ1-5, the CDR3 gives the full variable domain: DTGVSQNPRHKITKRGQNVTFRCDPISEHNRLYWYRQTLGQGPEFLTYFQNEAQLEKSRLLSDRFSAERPKGSFSTLEIQRTEQGDSAMYLCASSLANLRVGNQPQHFGDGTRLSIL.